There are a few counts of the clone carrying this T cell receptor (beta chain). Its antigen is still unknown. From germline, CDR1 is SQVTM and CDR2 ANQGSEA. V lost 7 bases and J 0 bases, leaving 12 bases between the germline ends. This CDR3 has 13 residues. Each CDR3 protein gets one entry after TCRdb re-called the RT-PCR reads with MiXCR. Of about 520,000 distinct CDR3 sequences listed, under 8.5% are singletons. This sample stems from a study of response to subunit inactivated influenza vaccine. General study points: Authors suggested each seasonal flu vaccination may recruit only limited numbers of new T cells.

This clonotype was obtained from a man between 50 and 69 years old who received an inactivated influenza vaccine. The sequencing here drew on PBMCs from blood, taken roughly 24 months after vaccination. The J gene is TRBJ1-1, the V gene TRBV29-1; D unclear. The CDR3 sequence is CSAGRVLNTEAFF. The CDR3 nucleotides are TGCAGCGCCGGAAGGGTTCTGAACACTGAAGCTTTCTTT.